The 16 T cell receptor beta chains in this list originate from one sample, sequenced in a study of neoadjuvant anti-PD-1 for oral cavity cancer. The time point: after neoadjuvant nivolumab, at surgical resection. TCRdb keeps only in-frame clones here, not all; method: immunoSEQ multiplex PCR. In the table there are 11,000 to 15,000 clones, about 70% of which are singletons. The input for sequencing was PBMCs, taken after nivolumab (anti-PD-1) treatment. Every receptor here comes from a person aged 35-79 years with oral cavity squamous cell carcinoma.

The rearrangement joins TRBV4-2 to TRBJ2-2; 9 positions match TRBD2. V trimming: 3 bases; J trimming: 1 base; junction bases outside the gene matches: 9. This CDR3 has 18 amino acids. Germline CDR1 and CDR2: LGHNA and YNFKEQ. The CDR3 bases are TGTGCCAGCAGCCAGGCTGACATAGCGGGGGAGAACACCGGGGAGCTGTTTTTT. Residues: CASSQADIAGENTGELFF.

A single count supports this clone. The gene calls are TRBV2 and TRBJ2-7; the match to TRBD2 covers 10 bases. This CDR3 region has 14 residues. J gave up 2 bases and V 8 bases, and 6 bases lay outside the gene matches. Germline CDR1 reads SNHLY; CDR2 reads FYNNEI. In DNA form, the CDR3 reads TGTGCCAGCCACCGACTAGCGGGCCCCTACGAGCAGTACTTC. It translates to CASHRLAGPYEQYF.

This clone was seen more than once but under ten times. The chain recombines TRBV21-1 with TRBJ1-5. TRBV21-1 is assigned pseudogene status. The CDR3 consists of 13 residues. The CDR3, as DNA: TGTGCCAGCACCCCCCCTGGGGATCAGCCCCAGCATTTT. Translated: CASTPPGDQPQHF.

This rearrangement joins TRBV6-1 to TRBJ1-1, with 9 nucleotides matching TRBD1. Trimming removed 6 bases from V and 5 bases from J; junction bases left unmatched: 7. In germline, CDR1 is MNHNS, CDR2 SASEGT. CDR3 length equals 14 residues. This CDR3 reads CASSSQGAGTEAFF. The CDR3 DNA sequence: TGTGCCAGCAGCTCACAGGGGGCTGGGACTGAAGCTTTCTTT.

This chain links TRBV7-6 with TRBJ1-3; D possibly corresponds to TRBD1 (6 bases). Trimming stripped 1 base from V and 4 bases from J, with 11 bases between. This CDR3 comprises 15 residues. Per germline, CDR1 SGHVS and CDR2 FNYEAQ. The CDR3 bases are TGTGCCAGCAGCTTAGGGGGGGCTCCCGGAAACACCATATATTTT. It specifies CASSLGGAPGNTIYF.

In this sample, this clone turned up once. The chain combines TRBV13 with TRBJ2-2; D could derive from TRBD1 or TRBD2 (6 bases each). Trimming shortened V by 6 bases and J by 9 bases, and 17 bases separated the two germline ends. Per the germline V gene, CDR1 is PRHDT and CDR2 is FYEKMQ (reference sequence). There are 14 residues in the CDR3. CDR3 DNA sequence: TGTGCCAGCAGGATCGGAGGGGGTGGCCGGGAGCTGTTTTTT. Translation gives CASRIGGGGRELFF. Supplemented by reference TRBV13 and TRBJ2-2, the full variable domain reads AAGVIQSPRHLIKEKRETATLKCYPIPRHDTVYWYQQGPGQDPQFLISFYEKMQSDKGSIPDRFSAQQFSDYHSELNMSSLELGDSALYFCASRIGGGGRELFFGEGSRLTVL.

V gene TRBV18 combines with J gene TRBJ2-7; D might be TRBD1 or TRBD2, each matching 7 bases. CDR3 length: 16 amino acids. Between the trimmed V and J ends, which lost 2 bases and 2 bases, there was a span of 16 bases. Germline V gives CDR1 KGHSH, CDR2 LQKENI. CDR3 DNA sequence: TGTGCCAGCTCACCAGGGACAGCGGGACTCCCCTACGAGCAGTACTTC. The encoded protein is CASSPGTAGLPYEQYF.

This clone has a handful of counts. The V and J genes are TRBV18 and TRBJ1-1; tentatively, D is TRBD1 (5 bases). Trimming pared 0 bases from V and 6 bases from J, leaving 17 bases between. This CDR3 has 16 residues. Per germline, CDR1 KGHSH and CDR2 LQKENI. This chain's CDR3 is CASSPPVGSGGAEAFF. The DNA for the CDR3 is TGTGCCAGCTCACCACCGGTAGGCTCGGGAGGGGCTGAAGCTTTCTTT.

The chain couples TRBV18 to TRBJ1-1; the D is unclear. The CDR3 spans 12 residues. The V end was cut by 3 bases, the J end by 10 bases, with 12 bases between. Per germline, CDR1 KGHSH and CDR2 LQKENI. CDR3 coding DNA: TGTGCCAGCTCACCGGGGTACGAGGTAGCTTTCTTT. Amino acids: CASSPGYEVAFF.

The CDR3 DNA reads TGTGCCAGCAGCAGATCCCAGGAGGGCTACACCTTC. Its translation is CASSRSQEGYTF. V usage is TRBV7-9 and J usage is TRBJ1-2; no firm D call. Germline V gene lookup returns CDR1 SEHNR and CDR2 FQNEAQ (reference sequence). CDR3 size: 12 residues. V lost 5 bases to trimming and J lost 8 bases, with 12 bases between them.

In this sample, this clone turned up a few times. This chain uses TRBV7-2 with TRBJ2-2; 7 bases are shared with TRBD2. This CDR3 has 15 residues. J gave up 2 bases and V 4 bases, and 4 bases lay outside the gene matches. Germline CDR1 SGHTA, CDR2 FQGNSA. The CDR3 bases are TGTGCCAGCAGCTCCAGCGGGATTAACACCGGGGAGCTGTTTTTT. Translating it yields CASSSSGINTGELFF.

The V call is TRBV14, the J call TRBJ1-2, with D hard to call. This CDR3 contains 13 residues. V lost 3 bases and J lost 4, with 9 bases in between. Per germline, CDR1 SGHDN and CDR2 FVKESK. CDR3: CASSQLISYGYTF. The DNA of the CDR3 is TGTGCCAGCAGCCAGTTAATAAGCTATGGCTACACCTTC. Filled out from reference TRBV14 and TRBJ1-2, the complete variable domain reads EAGVTQFPSHSVIEKGQTVTLRCDPISGHDNLYWYRRVMGKEIKFLLHFVKESKQDESGMPNNRFLAERTGGTYSTLKVQPAELEDSGVYFCASSQLISYGYTFGSGTRLTVV.

V and J are TRBV30 and TRBJ1-2; D uncertain. V lost 2 bases and J 6 bases, leaving 7 bases between the germline ends. Germline values: CDR1 GTSNPN, CDR2 SVGIG (reference sequence). The CDR3 is 11 residues long. CDR3 DNA sequence: TGTGCCTGGAGTTATCGGGATGGCTACACCTTC. It translates to CAWSYRDGYTF.

The V and J genes are TRBV7-8 and TRBJ2-5; a possible D gene is TRBD1 (7 bases). This CDR3 is built from 15 residues. The germline CDR1 and CDR2 sequences are SGHVS and FQNEAQ. V lost 5 bases, J lost 9 bases, and 22 bases lay in between. The DNA for the CDR3 is TGTGCCAGCAGCACCCGGGACGGGACTCAGGGGGCCCAGTACTTC. Its protein product is CASSTRDGTQGAQYF.

This sequence joins TRBV7-2 and TRBJ1-5, with no clear D. The V end was cut by 5 bases, the J end by 10 bases, with 9 bases between. The CDR3 has 11 amino acids. Germline V gene data show CDR1 as SGHTA and CDR2 as FQGNSA. This chain's CDR3 is CASSGGGPQHF. Written as DNA, the CDR3 is TGTGCCAGCAGCGGAGGCGGACCCCAGCATTTT.

The gene calls are TRBV5-1 and TRBJ2-1; 12 bases match TRBD2. The V segment lost 6 bases and the J segment 3 bases; nucleotides outside the gene matches: 4. This CDR3 spans 15 amino acids. Germline CDR1 and CDR2: SGHRS and YFSETQ. CDR3 amino acids: CASTWTSGNYNEQFF. Written as DNA, the CDR3 is TGCGCCAGCACCTGGACTAGCGGGAACTACAATGAGCAGTTCTTC.